This T cell receptor beta chain was observed in a study of cytomegalovirus exposure and HLA in healthy donors. Study-level background: The 120 validation repertoires, a later analysis reported, used the same platform as the 700 or so repertoires from the first cohort. General study results and limits: The study labeled 180 or so TCR beta chains cytomegalovirus-associated. Generally TCR sequences proved uncommon, though certain public TCRs appeared in numerous donors.

The table came from immunoSEQ multiplex PCR; TCRdb's copy has only in-frame clones and leaves some out. Of more than 140,000 clones listed, approximately 88% were seen once; the top ten hold over 3%. Germline CDR1 is KGHSH and CDR2 is LQKENI. With V trimmed by 5 bases and J by 8 bases, 4 bases remained unmatched. CDR3 length equals 13 residues. Of note for this clone: The target antigen is unknown.

V and J are TRBV18 and TRBJ1-5; 9 positions agree with TRBD1. Sequenced: PBMCs. The sequence was obtained from a woman between 18 and 29 years old in good health and CMV-seropositive. This CDR3 is CASSDRTGEPQHF. The CDR3 DNA reads as TGTGCCAGCTCAGATCGGACAGGGGAGCCCCAGCATTTT.